Sequencing of this T cell receptor beta chain was carried out in a study of blood T cell repertoires in COVID-19. Study context: T cells, B-cell-depleted T cells, or PBMCs provided the cDNA or gDNA that served as material.

Living in about 25 US areas, the participants were between roughly 18 and 89 years of age. The germline CDR1 and CDR2 sequences are SGHTS and YDEGEE. The V end lost 3 bases, the J end lost 2 bases, and 14 bases lay between the germline ends. This CDR3 has 15 residues. How the authors handled the data: Amplifying reference gene primers gave estimates of nucleated cell counts. Generated by immunoSEQ multiplex PCR, the TCRdb table keeps only in-frame clones and is missing some. V and J calls and clone size are those listed in that table; D and trimming were worked out from the DNA. The data show some 320,000 clones, 89% seen once.

The sequenced sample consisted of PBMCs or T cells enriched from blood (not recorded which). The chain links TRBV5-8 to TRBJ2-5; maybe TRBD1 (6 bases). The sequence was obtained from a man aged 60 to 75 who had recovered from COVID-19. This CDR3 is CASSWRTVRQETQYF. For the CDR3, the DNA is TGTGCCAGCAGCTGGAGGACAGTAAGACAAGAGACCCAGTACTTC.